This is a list of T cell receptor beta chains from one sample in a study of CD8 T cells in Susac syndrome. TCRdb reprocessed the immunoSEQ multiplex PCR reads via MiXCR and lists one record per CDR3 protein. Of around 81,000 distinct CDR3 sequences listed, 94% are singletons. The source material was CD8+ T cells from PBMCs. The receptors originated from a human donor with Susac syndrome. CDR3s include the opening cysteine and the closing phenylalanine or tryptophan. Each record gives: clone size, V gene, J gene, CDR3 protein. Some rows have no size entry. The others give once, few or many, or a class for an expanded clone.

clone size: NA; V gene: TRBV25-1; J gene: TRBJ2-7; CDR3 protein: CASSRTGSYEQYF
clone size: NA; V gene: TRBV30; J gene: TRBJ2-1; CDR3 protein: CAWSVLSGSLTEQFF
clone size: NA; V gene: TRBV30; J gene: TRBJ2-3; CDR3 protein: CAWATGVSTDTQYF
clone size: NA; V gene: TRBV19; J gene: TRBJ2-7; CDR3 protein: CASRSTSGGREQYF
clone size: NA; V gene: TRBV20-1; J gene: TRBJ2-5; CDR3 protein: CSASRGQETLGTQYF
clone size: NA; V gene: TRBV5-6; J gene: TRBJ2-1; CDR3 protein: CASSRGLAGGNEQFF
clone size: NA; V gene: TRBV10-3; J gene: TRBJ2-7; CDR3 protein: CATAAGQGAHEQYF
clone size: NA; V gene: TRBV7-6; J gene: TRBJ1-5; CDR3 protein: CASSDGQQGWGNQPQHF
clone size: NA; V gene: TRBV5-6; J gene: TRBJ2-5; CDR3 protein: CASSLVTSEQETQYF
clone size: NA; V gene: TRBV5-4; J gene: TRBJ2-1; CDR3 protein: CASSSRVAGVGEQFF
clone size: NA; V gene: TRBV28; J gene: TRBJ2-7; CDR3 protein: CASKQGAYEQYF
clone size: NA; V gene: TRBV5-4; J gene: TRBJ1-1; CDR3 protein: CASSWGDTEAFF
clone size: NA; V gene: TRBV13; J gene: TRBJ2-3; CDR3 protein: CASSLGRTDTQYF
clone size: NA; V gene: TRBV19; J gene: TRBJ1-5; CDR3 protein: CASSIGGRNWQHF
clone size: NA; V gene: TRBV4-1; J gene: TRBJ2-1; CDR3 protein: CASSNVGGNEQFF
clone size: once; V gene: TRBV14; J gene: TRBJ1-1; CDR3 protein: CASSQGFRVDPWAPEAFF
clone size: NA; V gene: TRBV27; J gene: TRBJ1-1; CDR3 protein: CASSLNRVGTEAFF
clone size: NA; V gene: TRBV27; J gene: TRBJ1-5; CDR3 protein: CASSRINQPQHF
clone size: NA; V gene: TRBV4-2; J gene: TRBJ2-2; CDR3 protein: CASSQDGQSNTGELFF
clone size: NA; V gene: TRBV27; J gene: TRBJ1-1; CDR3 protein: CASSFRYPSSYLGTEAFF
clone size: NA; V gene: TRBV28; J gene: TRBJ2-5; CDR3 protein: CASSGTSATEETQYF
clone size: NA; V gene: TRBV12-3/TRBV12-4; J gene: TRBJ2-5; CDR3 protein: CASSLGTGDETQYF